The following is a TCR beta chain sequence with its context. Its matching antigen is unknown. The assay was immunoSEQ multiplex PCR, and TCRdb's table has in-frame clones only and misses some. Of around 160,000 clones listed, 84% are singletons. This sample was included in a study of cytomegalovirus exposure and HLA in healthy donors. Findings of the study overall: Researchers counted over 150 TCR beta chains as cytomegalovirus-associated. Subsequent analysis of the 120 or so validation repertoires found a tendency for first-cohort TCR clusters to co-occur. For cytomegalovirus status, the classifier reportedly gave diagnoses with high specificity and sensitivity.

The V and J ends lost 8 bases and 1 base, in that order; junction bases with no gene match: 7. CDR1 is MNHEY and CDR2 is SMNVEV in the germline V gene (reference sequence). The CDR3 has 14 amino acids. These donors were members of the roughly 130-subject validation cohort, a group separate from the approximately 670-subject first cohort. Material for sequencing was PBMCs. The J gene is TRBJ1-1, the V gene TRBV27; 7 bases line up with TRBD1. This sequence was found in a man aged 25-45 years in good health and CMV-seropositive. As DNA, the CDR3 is TGTGCCAGCCGCCCTCGACAGGGGAACACTGAAGCTTTCTTT. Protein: CASRPRQGNTEAFF.